This section outlines one TCR beta chain sequence together with its context. V was pared by 7 bases and J by 1 base, with 17 bases between. The CDR3 is made up of 15 amino acids. Germline values: CDR1 LNHDA, CDR2 SQIVND (reference sequence). PCR was run on genomic DNA. Multiplex PCR with 30 forward and 13 reverse primers amplified the TCR beta CDR3. One entry per CDR3 protein, called by TCRdb with MiXCR from the multiplex PCR reads. The data show some 250,000 distinct CDR3 sequences, with roughly 50% seen just once and about an eighth held by the top ten. The entry originates in a study of type 1 and type 2 diabetes patients. Study as a whole: A total of around 20 million paired-end reads came from the whole study.

Other autoimmune diseases and infections within the past four weeks excluded donors. The chain links TRBV19 to TRBJ2-7, with D possibly matching TRBD2 (6 bases). Specimen: peripheral blood mononuclear cells (PBMCs). The receptor was derived from a young man with type 2 diabetes. The DNA for the CDR3 is TGTGCCAGTAAGCAGTCGGGAGAGGGTTCCTACGAGCAGTACTTC. Protein sequence: CASKQSGEGSYEQYF.